This entry features one TCR beta chain sequence. This specimen belongs to a study of shared clonotypes between healthy human individuals. Here immunoSEQ multiplex PCR was the method, and the copy in TCRdb shows in-frame clones only, minus some. Of 2 million to 2.5 million clones in the sample, roughly 93% were seen once. Deletions cut 7 bases from V and 0 bases from J, with 10 bases between. Germline V gives CDR1 SNHLY, CDR2 FYNNEI. The CDR3 runs 14 residues. Sample: naive CD4+ T cells from PBMCs. Subset in this sample: CD45RA+ positively selected. The V and J genes are TRBV2 and TRBJ2-4, with a possible D match to TRBD2 (5 bases). The TCR sequence derives from a man younger than 30 in good health. Some clones in this sample may be carry-over from other donors' samples. The DNA of the CDR3 is TGTGCCAGCATCTCCGGGGAAGCCAAAAACATTCAGTACTTC. Translating gives CASISGEAKNIQYF.